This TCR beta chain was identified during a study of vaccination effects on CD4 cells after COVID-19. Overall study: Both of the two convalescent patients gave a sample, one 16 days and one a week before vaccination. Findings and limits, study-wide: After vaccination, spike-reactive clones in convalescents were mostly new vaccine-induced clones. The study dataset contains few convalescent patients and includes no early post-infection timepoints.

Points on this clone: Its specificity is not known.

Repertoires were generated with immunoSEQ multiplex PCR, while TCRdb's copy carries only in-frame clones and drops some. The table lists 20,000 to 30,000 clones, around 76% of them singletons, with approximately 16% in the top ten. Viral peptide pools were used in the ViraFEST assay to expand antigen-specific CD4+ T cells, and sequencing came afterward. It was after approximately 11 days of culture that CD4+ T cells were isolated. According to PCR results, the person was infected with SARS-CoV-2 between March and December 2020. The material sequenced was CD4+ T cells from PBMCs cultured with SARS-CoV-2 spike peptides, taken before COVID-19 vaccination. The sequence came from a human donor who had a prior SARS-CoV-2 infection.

CDR3 in DNA: TGTGCCAGCACCCCGGGAGGCAGGCGCTATGGCTACACCTTC. This gives the protein CASTPGGRRYGYTF. This chain uses TRBV6-5 with TRBJ1-2; no firm D call. The germline V gene has CDR1 MNHEY and CDR2 SVGAGI. The CDR3 has 14 residues. V dropped 7 bases and J dropped 4 bases, with 16 bases sitting between them.